Below are 15 T cell receptor beta chains sequenced from a single sample in a study of identical twins listed by TCRdb under 2016. Receptor amplification or capture employed 5' RACE. These reads were obtained on an Illumina HiSeq 2000. In TCRdb, the public reads were trimmed at Q25 with fastp and aligned with MiXCR, with productive beta chains retained. One record per CDR3 amino acid sequence lists the most common genes and DNA. Recorded for this sample are 210,000 or so distinct CDR3 sequences; more than 15% of them occurred a single time. Together, the top ten hold 40% of the sample. These records were also assigned to another study, of T cells expressing NK-cell markers.

The material sequenced was CD8+ T cells sorted from blood. These receptors all stem from a woman aged 18-29 years in good health.

The V call is TRBV2, the J call TRBJ2-1; 7 bases are shared with TRBD2. Germline assignment: CDR1 SNHLY and CDR2 FYNNEI. The CDR3 has 11 amino acids. The ends lost 6 bases at V and 12 bases at J; junction bases unmatched: 5. The CDR3 DNA reads TGTGCCAGCAGCGGGGGGTCAGCGCAGTTCTTC. Translated: CASSGGSAQFF.

The rearrangement uses TRBV11-2 and TRBJ2-1; possibly TRBD1 for D (6 bases). Germline CDR1 and CDR2: SGHAT and FQNNGV. The CDR3 runs 12 residues. Trimming took off 6 bases at V and 10 bases at J, with 13 bases between the two ends. The CDR3 loop reads CASRGAPPEQFF. The CDR3 region has the DNA TGTGCCAGCAGGGGGGCCCCCCCCGAGCAGTTCTTC.

The CDR3 nucleotides read TGTGCCAGCAACTCGTTGTTGACTAGCGGGGGCGCCTCCTCCACAGATACGCAGTATTTT. Amino acid sequence: CASNSLLTSGGASSTDTQYF. The V call is TRBV5-6, the J call TRBJ2-3; TRBD2 matches at 12 bases. With V trimmed by 6 bases and J by 2 bases, 19 bases remained unmatched. CDR1 is SGHDT and CDR2 is YYEEEE in the germline V gene. This CDR3 is built from 20 residues.

The genes are TRBV7-6 and TRBJ2-4; unclear D gene. Germline V gene sequence: CDR1 SGHVS, CDR2 FNYEAQ. V was trimmed by 3 bases and J by 7 bases, leaving 13 bases between them. This CDR3 has 14 amino acids. The CDR3 loop is CASSFPAGPNIQYF. CDR3 DNA sequence: TGTGCCAGCAGCTTCCCCGCAGGCCCGAACATTCAGTACTTC.

This clonotype has a handful of counts. This chain connects TRBV27 to TRBJ2-7; 10 positions agree with TRBD2. The CDR3 length is 15 residues. Germline loops: CDR1 MNHEY, CDR2 SMNVEV (reference sequence). V was pared by 4 bases and J by 0 bases, with 3 bases of the junction left unmatched. CDR3 in DNA: TGTGCCAGCAGTTGGGCTAGCGGGAGCTCCTACGAGCAGTACTTC. It yields the protein CASSWASGSSYEQYF.

This clonotype turned up a few times. This chain uses TRBV29-1 with TRBJ1-1; D is unresolved. Per germline, CDR1 SQVTM and CDR2 ANQGSEA. This CDR3 is 12 amino acids long. Trimming left V 5 bases short and J 1 base short, with 8 bases between. The chain's CDR3 is CSVYAENTEAFF. CDR3 DNA sequence: TGCAGCGTTTACGCCGAGAACACTGAAGCTTTCTTT.

The chain couples TRBV7-9 to TRBJ2-1; D unclear. The V gene's germline CDR1 is SEHNR and CDR2 FQNEAQ (reference sequence). This CDR3 has 12 amino acids. V lost 0 bases and J 9 bases, leaving 6 bases between the germline ends. The CDR3 reads CASSLATAEQFF. CDR3 DNA sequence: TGTGCCAGCAGCTTAGCTACTGCTGAGCAGTTCTTC.

This clonotype was observed a few times. The V call is TRBV9, the J call TRBJ2-5; no reliable D call. V gave up 0 bases and J gave up 4 bases, with 10 bases separating them. The CDR3 has 14 residues. Germline CDR1 reads SGDLS; CDR2 reads YYNGEE. CDR3 in DNA: TGTGCCAGCAGCGTAGACAAGCGCGGAGAGACCCAGTACTTC. This codes for CASSVDKRGETQYF.

This clonotype came up a few times. The chain recombines TRBV27 with TRBJ2-3, with unresolved D. The CDR3 extends over 14 amino acids. Germline CDR1 is MNHEY and CDR2 is SMNVEV (reference sequence). Between the trimmed V and J ends, which lost 3 bases and 2 bases, there was a span of 9 bases. The CDR3 region has the DNA TGTGCCAGCAGTTTCTCCTGGATCACAGATACGCAGTATTTT. Protein product: CASSFSWITDTQYF.

The gene calls are TRBV7-9 and TRBJ2-1; possibly TRBD1 or TRBD2 for D (5 bases each). This CDR3 spans 14 amino acids. V was trimmed by 8 bases and J by 9 bases, leaving 20 bases between them. From germline, CDR1 is SEHNR and CDR2 FQNEAQ (reference sequence). The CDR3 region has the DNA TGTGCCAGCGTTGCCGGGGCCGTCCTGCGTGAGCAGTTCTTC. This codes for CASVAGAVLREQFF.

The chain combines TRBV29-1 with TRBJ2-5; D is undetermined. The germline CDR1 and CDR2 sequences are SQVTM and ANQGSEA. V gave up 6 bases and J gave up 6 bases, with 5 bases separating them. The CDR3 sequence is 9 residues long. Here the CDR3 reads CSVGKTQYF. CDR3 sequence (DNA): TGCAGCGTGGGCAAGACCCAGTACTTC.

This clonotype was found a few times. This rearrangement joins TRBV29-1 to TRBJ2-2; weak D call: TRBD2 (5 bases). This CDR3 spans 15 amino acids. The germline gives CDR1 SQVTM, CDR2 ANQGSEA. Trimming took 1 base from V and 6 from J, leaving 15 bases between them. As DNA, the CDR3 is TGCAGCGTTGAAGGGACTGGGCTAGCATCCGGGGAGCTGTTTTTT. This gives the protein CSVEGTGLASGELFF.

This rearrangement joins TRBV6-2 or TRBV6-3 to TRBJ2-1; 8 positions agree with TRBD2. The CDR3 totals 14 residues. CDR1 and CDR2 from the germline V gene are MNHEY and SVGEGT. V lost 10 bases and J lost 4; bases outside the gene matches: 9. In nucleotides, the CDR3 is TGTGCCATCCGTTCCGGGAGGGGGTACAATGAGCAGTTCTTC. The encoded protein is CAIRSGRGYNEQFF.

This clonotype turned up a few times. The chain recombines TRBV5-6 with TRBJ2-2; a possible D gene is TRBD2 (5 bases). Trimming shortened V by 6 bases and J by 7 bases, and 19 bases separated the two germline ends. In germline, CDR1 is SGHDT, CDR2 YYEEEE. This CDR3 spans 15 amino acids. CDR3 in DNA: TGTGCCAGCACCCTGGGAGATTTCTTGGGCGGGGAGCTGTTTTTT. Protein sequence: CASTLGDFLGGELFF.

The chain couples TRBV18 to TRBJ2-7; TRBD2 might be the D (5 bases). CDR1 and CDR2 (germline): KGHSH, LQKENI. The V and J ends lost 2 bases and 4 bases respectively, with 18 bases between them. This CDR3 spans 16 amino acids. CDR3 residues: CASSPFAFESGYEQYF. Written as DNA, the CDR3 is TGTGCCAGCTCACCATTCGCCTTCGAGAGCGGATACGAGCAGTACTTC.